This T cell receptor (beta chain) is from a study of T cell repertoires in cytomegalovirus infection. Germline values: CDR1 SGHDT, CDR2 YYEEEE. This CDR3 comprises 12 residues. V lost 4 bases to trimming and J lost 7 bases, with 11 bases between them. TCRdb ran MiXCR on the reads and lists one entry per CDR3 protein. The table shows around 770,000 distinct CDR3 sequences, with 25% to 35% occurring only once. The count of this clonotype is one. Its antigen is currently unknown. The V call is TRBV5-6, the J call TRBJ2-5; TRBD1 is a possible D gene (5 bases). Here the sequenced sample was cultured CD8+ T cells from PBMCs, taken from culture after CMV antigen stimulation. The receptor comes from a human donor in good health (CMV status not recorded). Some clones in this sample may be carry-over from other donors' samples. The CDR3: CASSQGVGTQYF. The CDR3 DNA sequence: TGTGCCAGCAGCCAGGGTGTTGGGACCCAGTACTTC.